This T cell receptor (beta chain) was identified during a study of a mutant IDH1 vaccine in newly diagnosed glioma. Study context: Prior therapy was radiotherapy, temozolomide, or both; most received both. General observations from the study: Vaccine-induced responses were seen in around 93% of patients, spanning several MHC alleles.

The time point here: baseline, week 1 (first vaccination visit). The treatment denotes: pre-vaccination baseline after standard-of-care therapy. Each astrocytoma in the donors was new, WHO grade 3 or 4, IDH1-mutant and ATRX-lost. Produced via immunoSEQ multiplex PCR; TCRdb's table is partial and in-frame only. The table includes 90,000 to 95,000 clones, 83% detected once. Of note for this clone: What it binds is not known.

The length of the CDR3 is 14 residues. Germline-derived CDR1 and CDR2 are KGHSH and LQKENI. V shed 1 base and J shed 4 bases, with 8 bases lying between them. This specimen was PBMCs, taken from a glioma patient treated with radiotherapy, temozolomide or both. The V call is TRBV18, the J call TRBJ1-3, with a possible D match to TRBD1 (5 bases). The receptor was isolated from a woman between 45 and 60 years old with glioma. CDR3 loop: CASSPRDVGNTIYF. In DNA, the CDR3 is TGTGCCAGCTCACCACGGGACGTCGGAAACACCATATATTTT.